Listed here are 15 T cell receptor beta chains from one sample, sequenced in a study of response to subunit inactivated influenza vaccine. TCRdb fed the RT-PCR reads into MiXCR, producing one record per CDR3 protein. The table includes hundreds of thousands of distinct CDR3 sequences, around a sixth detected once. The sequenced sample was PBMCs from blood, obtained less than 13 days after vaccination. The source of these receptors is a man between 50 and 59 years old who received an inactivated influenza vaccine.

This chain links TRBV7-6 with TRBJ2-7; a possible D gene is TRBD2 (5 bases). Per germline, CDR1 SGHVS and CDR2 FNYEAQ. The V and J ends lost 1 base and 0 bases respectively, with 10 bases between them. The CDR3 has 15 residues. CDR3 nucleotides: TGTGCCAGCAGCTTAGAGGTCGGGAACTCCTACGAGCAGTACTTC. Its protein is CASSLEVGNSYEQYF.

This clonotype was seen many times. The rearrangement links TRBV6-2 or TRBV6-3 to TRBJ1-1; maybe TRBD1 (6 bases). CDR1 and CDR2 (germline): MNHEY, SVGEGT. This CDR3 spans 14 amino acids. Between the trimmed V and J ends, which lost 2 bases and 2 bases, there was a span of 9 bases. The CDR3 DNA is TGTGCCAGCAGTTACCCGACAGGAAACACTGAAGCTTTCTTT. Residues: CASSYPTGNTEAFF.

The genes are TRBV19 and TRBJ2-3, with D possibly being TRBD1 (6 bases). CDR1 and CDR2 from the germline V gene are LNHDA and SQIVND (reference sequence). The CDR3 is 11 residues long. The V end lost 8 bases, the J end lost 6 bases, and 9 bases lay between the germline ends. The CDR3 nucleotides read TGTGCCAGTGAGGGGGTCGATACGCAGTATTTT. Its protein product is CASEGVDTQYF.

V and J are TRBV7-9 and TRBJ2-1; TRBD2 aligns across 9 bases. The junction had 8 bases not matched to a gene; V was cut back by 4 bases and J by 7 bases. The CDR3 consists of 15 residues. In germline, CDR1 is SEHNR, CDR2 FQNEAQ (reference sequence). CDR3 loop: CASSSSWRGGNEQFF. CDR3 nucleotide sequence: TGTGCCAGCAGCTCCAGCTGGCGGGGGGGGAATGAGCAGTTCTTC. Together with reference TRBV7-9 and TRBJ2-1, the CDR3 gives the full variable domain: DTGVSQNPRHKITKRGQNVTFRCDPISEHNRLYWYRQTLGQGPEFLTYFQNEAQLEKSRLLSDRFSAERPKGSFSTLEIQRTEQGDSAMYLCASSSSWRGGNEQFFGPGTRLTVL.

The chain uses TRBV29-1 and TRBJ2-7; 9 nucleotides agree with TRBD2. Germline V gives CDR1 SQVTM, CDR2 ANQGSEA. The CDR3 covers 14 residues. With V trimmed by 4 bases and J by 7 bases, 11 bases remained unmatched. The DNA of the CDR3 is TGCAGCGTTGTCTCTAGCGGGAAATTAACGGAGCAGTACTTC. Its translation: CSVVSSGKLTEQYF.

This clonotype has just a few counts. The genes are TRBV5-1 and TRBJ1-5, with D hard to call. The CDR3 is 15 residues long. Germline assignment: CDR1 SGHRS and CDR2 YFSETQ. V lost 4 bases, J lost 3 bases, and 14 bases lay in between. CDR3 residues: CASSLEGQLNQPQHF. The CDR3 nucleotides are TGCGCCAGCAGCCTGGAAGGCCAGCTCAATCAGCCCCAGCATTTT.

This clonotype turned up a few times. The rearrangement uses TRBV7-9 and TRBJ2-2; D unclear. V lost 3 bases to trimming and J lost 3 bases, with 11 bases between them. This CDR3 comprises 15 residues. CDR1 is SEHNR, CDR2 FQNEAQ, per germline (reference sequence). CDR3 sequence reads: CASSFLRTDTGELFF. DNA for the CDR3: TGTGCCAGCAGCTTCCTCCGGACGGACACCGGGGAGCTGTTTTTT.

V gene TRBV20-1 combines with J gene TRBJ1-2, with D hard to call. Germline assignment: CDR1 DFQATT and CDR2 SNEGSKA (reference sequence). Trimming left V 4 bases short and J 2 bases short, with 11 bases between. The CDR3 length is 13 residues. In DNA, the CDR3 is TGCAGTGCTAAGCAGTACACCAACTATGGCTACACCTTC. Encoded protein: CSAKQYTNYGYTF.

This clonotype was seen more than once but under ten times. The chain joins TRBV6-2 or TRBV6-3 to TRBJ2-5, with D possibly being TRBD2 (6 bases). V was shortened by 0 bases and J by 2 bases, with 16 bases between the two germline ends. This CDR3 contains 17 residues. The V gene's germline CDR1 is MNHEY and CDR2 SVGEGT. CDR3 in DNA: TGTGCCAGCAGTTACTCTCCGGGAGAAAGCTTTCAAGAGACCCAGTACTTC. The encoded protein is CASSYSPGESFQETQYF.

This clonotype was recorded a few times. V usage is TRBV15 and J usage is TRBJ2-3; a possible D gene is TRBD2 (7 bases). V lost 0 bases, J lost 4 bases, and 11 bases lay in between. The CDR3 loop spans 15 amino acids. Germline CDR1 reads LNHNV; CDR2 reads YYDKDF (reference sequence). As DNA, the CDR3 is TGTGCCACCAGCAGAGATGCGGGGGCGGCAGATACGCAGTATTTT. It translates to CATSRDAGAADTQYF.

This clonotype came up many times. The rearrangement links TRBV7-2 to TRBJ2-1; a possible D gene is TRBD2 (5 bases). The CDR3 covers 14 residues. Germline V CDR1 and CDR2: SGHTA, FQGNSA. The V end lost 5 bases, the J end lost 7 bases, and 15 bases lay between the germline ends. CDR3 sequence reads: CASSPSPAVNEQFF. CDR3 nucleotide sequence: TGTGCCAGCAGCCCCTCCCCAGCGGTGAATGAGCAGTTCTTC.

Only a few counts were recorded for this clonotype. The chain carries TRBV7-2 and TRBJ2-3, with 8 bases lining up with TRBD2. Germline trimming cut 5 bases from V and 1 base from J; bases unmatched to any gene: 8. Germline lookup yields CDR1 SGHTA and CDR2 FQGNSA. This CDR3 contains 16 residues. The CDR3 protein is CASSPYLAGRTDTQYF. DNA of the CDR3: TGTGCCAGCAGCCCCTATTTAGCGGGACGCACAGATACGCAGTATTTT.

This rearrangement joins TRBV20-1 to TRBJ2-6; 10 bases are shared with TRBD2. This CDR3 has 17 amino acids. Germline CDR1 is DFQATT and CDR2 is SNEGSKA (reference sequence). V lost 1 base, J lost 4 bases, and 7 bases stayed unmatched. In nucleotides, the CDR3 is TGCAGTGCTAGAGGGACTAGCGGTCCCCCCGGGGCCAACGTCCTGACTTTC. Encoded protein: CSARGTSGPPGANVLTF.

This clonotype was seen a handful of times. The CDR3 protein is CASSLYGAEQPQHF. The CDR3 coding sequence is TGTGCCAGCAGTTTATACGGGGCAGAACAGCCCCAGCATTTT. The chain has TRBV27 and TRBJ1-5; perhaps TRBD1 as D (5 bases). Germline CDR1 is MNHEY and CDR2 is SMNVEV (reference sequence). V dropped 1 base and J dropped 7 bases, with 11 bases sitting between them. The CDR3 covers 14 residues.

A few counts support this clonotype. This rearrangement joins TRBV7-6 to TRBJ2-7; D perhaps matches TRBD2 (5 bases). Trimming shortened V by 0 bases and J by 6 bases, and 9 bases separated the two germline ends. CDR1 and CDR2 from the germline V gene are SGHVS and FNYEAQ. The CDR3 is made up of 13 amino acids. The CDR3 loop reads CASSLAPGGEQYF. The CDR3 nucleotides are TGTGCCAGCAGCTTAGCCCCCGGAGGCGAGCAGTACTTC.